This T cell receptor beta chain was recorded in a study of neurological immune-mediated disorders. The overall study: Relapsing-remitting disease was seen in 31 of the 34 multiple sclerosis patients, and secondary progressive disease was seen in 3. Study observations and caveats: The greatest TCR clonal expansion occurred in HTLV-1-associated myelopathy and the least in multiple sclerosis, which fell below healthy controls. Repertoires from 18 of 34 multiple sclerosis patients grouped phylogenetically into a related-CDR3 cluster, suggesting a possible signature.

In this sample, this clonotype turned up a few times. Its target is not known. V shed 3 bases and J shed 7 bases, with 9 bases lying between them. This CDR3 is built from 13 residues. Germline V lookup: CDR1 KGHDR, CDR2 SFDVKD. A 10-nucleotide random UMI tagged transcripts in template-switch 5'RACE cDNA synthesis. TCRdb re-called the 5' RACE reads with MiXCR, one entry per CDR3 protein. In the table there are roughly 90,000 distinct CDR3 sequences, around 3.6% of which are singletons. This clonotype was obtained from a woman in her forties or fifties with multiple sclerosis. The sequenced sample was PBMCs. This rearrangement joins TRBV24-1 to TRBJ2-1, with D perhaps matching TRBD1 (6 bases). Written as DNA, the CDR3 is TGTGCCACCAGTGATCCTGACAGGAATGAGCAGTTCTTC. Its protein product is CATSDPDRNEQFF.